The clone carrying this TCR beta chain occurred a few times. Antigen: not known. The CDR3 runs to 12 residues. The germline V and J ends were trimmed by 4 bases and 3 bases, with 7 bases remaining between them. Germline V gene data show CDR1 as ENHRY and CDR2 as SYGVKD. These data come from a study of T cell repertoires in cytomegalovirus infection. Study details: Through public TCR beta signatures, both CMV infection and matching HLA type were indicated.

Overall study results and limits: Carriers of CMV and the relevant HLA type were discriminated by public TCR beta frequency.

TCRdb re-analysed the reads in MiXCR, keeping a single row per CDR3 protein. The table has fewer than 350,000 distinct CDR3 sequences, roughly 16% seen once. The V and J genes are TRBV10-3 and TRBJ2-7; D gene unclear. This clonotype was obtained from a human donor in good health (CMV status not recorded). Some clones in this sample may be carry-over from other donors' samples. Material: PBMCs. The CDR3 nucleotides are TGTGCCATCAGTGGACTGAGCTACGAGCAGTACTTC. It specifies CAISGLSYEQYF.